This passage covers 27 T cell receptor beta chains from one sample sequenced in a study of human T cells and chemical hapten exposure. MiXCR, run by TCRdb on the RACE reads, gives a single entry per CDR3 protein. The data contain 150,000 to 200,000 distinct CDR3 sequences, around 30% of them singletons. The time point here: pre-sensitization, week 0. Specified treatment: therapeutic diphenylcyclopropenone sensitization with weekly scalp DPC. The specimen comprised whole blood, sampled in connection with sensitization to the hapten diphenylcyclopropenone (DPC). These receptors were obtained from a woman in her thirties with alopecia areata. Some clones in this sample may be carry-over from other donors' samples.

J is TRBJ2-7 and V is TRBV30, with 11 positions matching TRBD1. CDR1 is GTSNPN and CDR2 is SVGIG in the germline V gene (reference sequence). The CDR3 has 15 residues. V was clipped by 2 bases and J by 2 bases; unmatched bases: 5. The CDR3 region has the DNA TGTGCCTGGAGTTCCGGGACAGGGGGTACCTACGAGCAGTACTTC. Protein sequence: CAWSSGTGGTYEQYF.

In this sample, this clonotype turned up many times. The CDR3 DNA follows: TGTGCCAGCAGTTTAATGGAGACCCAGTACTTC. Protein sequence: CASSLMETQYF. V gene TRBV28 combines with J gene TRBJ2-5; no firm D call. Germline V gene lookup returns CDR1 MDHEN and CDR2 SYDVKM. This CDR3 has 11 amino acids. The V end was cut by 2 bases, the J end by 5 bases, with 3 bases between.

This clonotype was seen only once. This chain links TRBV28 with TRBJ1-1; D unclear. V lost 2 bases, J lost 5 bases, and 12 bases lay in between. The CDR3 is made up of 14 amino acids. Germline CDR1 MDHEN, CDR2 SYDVKM. The CDR3 DNA sequence: TGTGCCAGCAGTTTAATACGGCTTCGGACTGAAGCTTTCTTT. Translated, it gives CASSLIRLRTEAFF. Full variable domain (outside the CDR3, taken from reference TRBV28 and TRBJ1-1): DVKVTQSSRYLVKRTGEKVFLECVQDMDHENMFWYRQDPGLGLRLIYFSYDVKMKEKGDIPEGYSVSREKKERFSLILESASTNQTSMYLCASSLIRLRTEAFFGQGTRLTVV.

The CDR3 sequence is CASSLEGRTYNEQFF. CDR3 nucleotides: TGTGCCAGCAGCTTAGAAGGGAGGACCTACAATGAGCAGTTCTTC. This rearrangement joins TRBV7-9 to TRBJ2-1; D possibly corresponds to TRBD2 (6 bases). This CDR3 region has 15 residues. Germline V gene sequence: CDR1 SEHNR, CDR2 FQNEAQ (reference sequence). V was pared by 1 base and J by 2 bases, with 9 bases between. The full variable domain, with the rest looked up from reference TRBV7-9 and TRBJ2-1, is DTGVSQNPRHKITKRGQNVTFRCDPISEHNRLYWYRQTLGQGPEFLTYFQNEAQLEKSRLLSDRFSAERPKGSFSTLEIQRTEQGDSAMYLCASSLEGRTYNEQFFGPGTRLTVL.

The chain joins TRBV20-1 to TRBJ2-7; D is undetermined. Between the trimmed V and J ends, which lost 0 bases and 5 bases, there was a span of 11 bases. The CDR3 is 13 residues long. Germline CDR1 and CDR2: DFQATT and SNEGSKA (reference sequence). The CDR3 region has the DNA TGCAGTGCTAGAGACCGGGTAGACCACGAGCAGTACTTC. It codes for CSARDRVDHEQYF.

The chain joins TRBV29-1 to TRBJ2-7; TRBD2 matches 11 bases. V lost 8 bases, J lost 2 bases, and 14 bases stayed unmatched. The CDR3 is made up of 16 amino acids. Looked up from germline, CDR1 is SQVTM and CDR2 is ANQGSEA. The CDR3 bases are TGCAGCCCTGAGGTTACTAGCGGGGGATCTACCTACGAGCAGTACTTC. Translation gives CSPEVTSGGSTYEQYF.

This clonotype turned up a few times. This chain joins TRBV6-4 and TRBJ2-3; TRBD1 matches at 8 bases. J was trimmed by 2 bases and V by 3 bases; bases with no gene match: 4. Looked up from germline, CDR1 is MRHNA and CDR2 is SNTAGT. The CDR3 is 15 amino acids. CDR3 amino acids: CASSDQGAPTDTQYF. As DNA, the CDR3 is TGTGCCAGCAGTGATCAGGGGGCGCCCACAGATACGCAGTATTTT.

This clonotype was picked up a small number of times. The chain couples TRBV28 to TRBJ2-6, with TRBD1 matching 9 bases. Germline values: CDR1 MDHEN, CDR2 SYDVKM. CDR3 size: 18 residues. V lost 3 bases to trimming and J lost 1 base; unmatched junction nucleotides: 7. In DNA form, the CDR3 reads TGTGCCAGCAGTTTTTATGGGACAGGGAGGTCTGGGGCCAACGTCCTGACTTTC. Translated, it gives CASSFYGTGRSGANVLTF.

This clonotype was observed a handful of times. The chain uses TRBV20-1 and TRBJ2-4; TRBD1 agrees at 7 bases. Germline V gene lookup returns CDR1 DFQATT and CDR2 SNEGSKA (reference sequence). V lost 4 bases and J lost 0; bases outside the gene matches: 12. This CDR3 has 17 amino acids. CDR3 sequence reads: CSATRPGTVLAKNIQYF. The DNA for the CDR3 is TGCAGTGCTACACGTCCCGGGACAGTTCTAGCCAAAAACATTCAGTACTTC.

The chain employs TRBV28 and TRBJ1-5; no clear D gene. Germline loops: CDR1 MDHEN, CDR2 SYDVKM. V lost 3 bases and J lost 0, with 12 bases in between. CDR3 length: 16 residues. The CDR3 region is CASSFSRAHSNQPQHF. In DNA form, the CDR3 reads TGTGCCAGCAGTTTTAGCCGCGCGCATAGCAATCAGCCCCAGCATTTT. Variable domain in full (rest from reference TRBV28 and TRBJ1-5): DVKVTQSSRYLVKRTGEKVFLECVQDMDHENMFWYRQDPGLGLRLIYFSYDVKMKEKGDIPEGYSVSREKKERFSLILESASTNQTSMYLCASSFSRAHSNQPQHFGDGTRLSIL.

This clonotype has a handful of counts. The V gene is TRBV6-5, the J gene TRBJ1-2, with TRBD1 identical over 8 bases. The V gene end was trimmed by 9 bases and the J gene end by 2 bases; junction bases not matched to a gene: 2. The germline V gene has CDR1 MNHEY and CDR2 SVGAGI. The CDR3 length is 12 residues. CDR3 amino acids: CASWTGNYGYTF. For the CDR3, the DNA is TGTGCCAGTTGGACAGGGAACTATGGCTACACCTTC.

V usage is TRBV28 and J usage is TRBJ2-5; D might be TRBD1 or TRBD2, each matching 6 bases. CDR1 is MDHEN, CDR2 SYDVKM, per germline. Trimming cost V 2 bases and J 4 bases, with 14 bases left between them. CDR3 length: 15 amino acids. CDR3 DNA sequence: TGTGCCAGCAGTTTAGGGGGGCGAGTCGGAGAGACCCAGTACTTC. It encodes CASSLGGRVGETQYF.

This sequence joins TRBV5-1 and TRBJ1-2; D gene uncertain. The CDR3 length is 13 residues. V shed 4 bases and J shed 3 bases, with 10 bases lying between them. The germline CDR1 and CDR2 sequences are SGHRS and YFSETQ. CDR3 bases: TGCGCCAGCAGCCCGGCAAGGGACTATGGCTACACCTTC. It translates to CASSPARDYGYTF.

The chain links TRBV5-4 to TRBJ2-3, with D perhaps TRBD2 (5 bases). The ends were cut back, 4 bases at V and 5 bases at J, with 8 bases in the middle. There are 12 residues in the CDR3. Germline values: CDR1 SGHNT, CDR2 YYREEE (reference sequence). CDR3 protein: CASSSRGDTQYF. The DNA of the CDR3 is TGTGCCAGCAGCAGCCGGGGAGATACGCAGTATTTT.

This chain joins TRBV6-2 or TRBV6-3 and TRBJ2-7, with 7 bases aligning to TRBD2. There are 14 residues in the CDR3. Germline V gene data show CDR1 as MNHEY and CDR2 as SVGEGT. Trimming removed 10 bases from V and 7 bases from J; junction bases left unmatched: 16. The CDR3 reads CATTGGTTWWEQYF. CDR3 DNA: TGTGCCACGACCGGGGGGACCACCTGGTGGGAGCAGTACTTC.

A few counts support this clonotype. The genes are TRBV6-2 or TRBV6-3 and TRBJ2-1, with 9 bases fitting TRBD2. The CDR3 extends over 14 amino acids. V was pared by 7 bases and J by 7 bases, with 8 bases of the junction left unmatched. Per germline, CDR1 MNHEY and CDR2 SVGEGT. The CDR3 bases are TGTGCCAGCACTCCTAGCGGGACGGGGAATGAGCAGTTCTTC. This translates into CASTPSGTGNEQFF.

This chain connects TRBV6-6 to TRBJ1-5; 10 bases line up with TRBD1. Germline CDR1 reads MNHNY; CDR2 reads SVGAGI (reference sequence). V was clipped by 4 bases and J by 5 bases; unmatched bases: 5. There are 15 residues in the CDR3. The CDR3 DNA reads TGTGCCAGCAGTTCGACAGGGGGCGGAGATCAGCCCCAGCATTTT. Translated: CASSSTGGGDQPQHF.

In this sample, this clonotype turned up a few times. The chain recombines TRBV11-1 with TRBJ2-6; 8 bases fit TRBD1. In germline, CDR1 is SGHAT, CDR2 FQDESV (reference sequence). The CDR3 length is 16 residues. V trimming: 5 bases; J trimming: 0 bases; junction bases outside the gene matches: 3. CDR3: CASSARGLSGANVLTF. CDR3 nucleotides: TGTGCCAGCAGCGCCAGGGGGCTCTCTGGGGCCAACGTCCTGACTTTC.

The chain combines TRBV20-1 with TRBJ2-2; D gene unclear. V lost 3 bases and J lost 7, with 6 bases in between. Germline values: CDR1 DFQATT, CDR2 SNEGSKA (reference sequence). This CDR3 has 11 residues. The DNA of the CDR3 is TGCAGTGCTAGTCCAGTCGGGGAGCTGTTTTTT. Translated, it gives CSASPVGELFF.

The table lists this clonotype with a few counts. This sequence joins TRBV7-3 and TRBJ1-2, with 10 nucleotides matching TRBD1. CDR1 and CDR2 from the germline V gene are SGHTA and FQGTGA. The CDR3 runs 13 residues. V was pared by 5 bases and J by 11 bases, with 8 bases of the junction left unmatched. CDR3: CASSTGTGAPYTF. Written as DNA, the CDR3 is TGTGCCAGCAGCACCGGGACAGGGGCCCCGTACACCTTC.

This clonotype occurred many times. The genes are TRBV12-3 or TRBV12-4 and TRBJ1-5; TRBD1 agrees at 7 bases. This CDR3 is 13 amino acids long. Trimming cost V 5 bases and J 6 bases; bases outside gene matches: 4. The CDR3: CASSPGGSQPQHF. The DNA of the CDR3 is TGTGCCAGCAGTCCAGGGGGAAGTCAGCCCCAGCATTTT.

The chain employs TRBV20-1 and TRBJ1-1; D ambiguous. V was clipped by 3 bases and J by 5 bases, with 19 bases between them. Germline V gene sequence: CDR1 DFQATT, CDR2 SNEGSKA (reference sequence). The CDR3 extends over 15 amino acids. In DNA form, the CDR3 reads TGCAGTGCTAGTGGTACGGCCTCAGGACGGACTGAAGCTTTCTTT. Translation gives CSASGTASGRTEAFF.

This chain connects TRBV11-3 to TRBJ2-3, with 7 bases identical to TRBD2. The CDR3 loop spans 13 amino acids. J lost 4 bases, V lost 5 bases, and 3 bases had no gene match. Germline-derived CDR1 and CDR2 are SGHNT and YENEEA. CDR3 protein: CASSGGVADTQYF. As DNA, the CDR3 is TGTGCCAGCAGCGGGGGGGTGGCAGATACGCAGTATTTT.

This clonotype was detected only once. The chain carries TRBV9 and TRBJ2-1, with TRBD2 matching 8 bases. Germline loops: CDR1 SGDLS, CDR2 YYNGEE. V dropped 0 bases and J dropped 9; count of bases not matched to a gene: 5. This CDR3 comprises 14 residues. The CDR3 loop is CASSVASGSTEQFF. Written as DNA, the CDR3 is TGTGCCAGCAGCGTAGCCAGCGGGAGTACTGAGCAGTTCTTC.

This rearrangement joins TRBV29-1 to TRBJ1-1; 9 bases match TRBD1. Germline values: CDR1 SQVTM, CDR2 ANQGSEA. With V trimmed by 1 base and J by 11 bases, 8 bases remained unmatched. This CDR3 comprises 13 residues. CDR3 residues: CSVEGGQGVAAFF. CDR3 nucleotides: TGCAGCGTTGAAGGGGGACAGGGCGTGGCGGCTTTCTTT.

This clonotype turned up a few times. The chain carries TRBV18 and TRBJ1-2; D might be TRBD1 (6 bases). CDR1 is KGHSH and CDR2 is LQKENI in the germline V gene. Trimming took 2 bases from V and 0 from J, leaving 10 bases between them. This CDR3 has 15 amino acids. The CDR3 region has the DNA TGTGCCAGCTCACCATCGGCAGGGGCTAACTATGGCTACACCTTC. Translation: CASSPSAGANYGYTF.

This clonotype occurred a few times. The chain links TRBV29-1 to TRBJ2-5; D possibly matches TRBD1 or TRBD2 (5 bases each). V lost 5 bases and J lost 7, with 17 bases in between. Germline assignment: CDR1 SQVTM and CDR2 ANQGSEA. The CDR3 is made up of 13 amino acids. The CDR3 reads CSVPGPPARTQYF. The CDR3 DNA follows: TGCAGCGTTCCGGGACCCCCGGCGAGGACCCAGTACTTC.